Here is one T cell receptor (beta chain) with its context. Its antigen is as yet unknown. Trimming pared 5 bases from V and 2 bases from J, leaving 10 bases between. This CDR3 comprises 13 residues. Germline CDR1 is SQVTM and CDR2 is ANQGSEA. This record comes from a study of radiation and T cells in renal cell carcinoma. Study-level points and caveats: In blood, top tumor clones expanded by 2 weeks, shrinking by 4. Compared with controls, irradiated tumors had more, larger dominant CDR3 motifs.

Treatment indicated: 15 Gy SBRT to primary tumor, nephrectomy 4 weeks later. Nephrectomy followed 15 Gy stereotactic body radiation by 4 weeks. The tumor was a clear cell renal cell carcinoma. Sequenced by immunoSEQ multiplex PCR; TCRdb stores in-frame clones only, minus some. Seen here are around 16,000 clones, approximately 49% observed once, and the top ten hold 40%. The rearrangement uses TRBV29-1 and TRBJ2-1, with D uncertain. The sequenced sample was tumor tissue, obtained from a patient whose treatment included radiotherapy and nephrectomy. The sequence came from a woman aged 55-70 years with renal cell carcinoma. Written as DNA, the CDR3 is TGCAGCGTTCTGGGGAATACCTACAATGAGCAGTTCTTC. Its translation is CSVLGNTYNEQFF.